Listed below are T cell receptor beta chains from one sample, sequenced in a study of T cell changes during pregnancy in multiple sclerosis. The protocol was immunoSEQ multiplex PCR, while the TCRdb copy is restricted to in-frame clones and leaves out a portion. This sample has approximately 92,000 clones, with approximately 92% found just once. Material: peripheral blood, obtained in the first trimester of pregnancy. These receptors were taken from a female donor with multiple sclerosis, enrolled in a pregnancy study. Both conserved end residues are part of each CDR3. The order of the fields is CDR3 DNA, CDR3 protein, D gene, CDR3 length, V gene, clone size, J gene. A D gene is named only where the DNA matches it firmly. For some rows the clone size is stated as once, few or many, or as a class when expanded; others skip it.

DNA: TGTGCCAGCAGCCTAGAGCTCCGAGAGACCCAGTACTTC
CDR3: CASSLELRETQYF
D: -
length: 13
V: TRBV6-6
size: -
J: TRBJ2-5

DNA: TGTGCCAGCAGCTTGGGGACTAGCGGAAAAGATACGCAGTATTTT
CDR3: CASSLGTSGKDTQYF
D: TRBD2
length: 15
V: TRBV5-4
size: -
J: TRBJ2-3

DNA: TGCGCCAGCAGCCAAGATCTGAGCTGGGGGCTAAAGACCCAGTACTTC
CDR3: CASSQDLSWGLKTQYF
D: -
length: 16
V: TRBV4-1
size: -
J: TRBJ2-5

DNA: TGTGCCAGCAGTGAAGCGGCTAGCGGGAGTTTAATGGAGACCCAGTACTTC
CDR3: CASSEAASGSLMETQYF
D: TRBD2
length: 17
V: TRBV2
size: -
J: TRBJ2-5

DNA: TGTGCCAGCTCAAGACTAGCGGAACGGTACCAAGAGACCCAGTACTTC
CDR3: CASSRLAERYQETQYF
D: TRBD2
length: 16
V: TRBV18
size: once
J: TRBJ2-5

DNA: TGTGCCAGCAGCTCGTATACTGGGGGGAGAATCTACGAGCAGTACTTC
CDR3: CASSSYTGGRIYEQYF
D: -
length: 16
V: TRBV7-9
size: -
J: TRBJ2-7

DNA: TGTGCCAGCAGTGAAGCGGGGTTAGACATTCAGTACTTC
CDR3: CASSEAGLDIQYF
D: -
length: 13
V: TRBV25-1
size: -
J: TRBJ2-4

DNA: TGCAGCGTTGGAGCGGGAGCGATGAACACTGAAGCTTTCTTT
CDR3: CSVGAGAMNTEAFF
D: -
length: 14
V: TRBV29-1
size: few
J: TRBJ1-1

DNA: TGTGCCAGCAGCTTATCGGGGAAGGGAGCAGATACGCAGTATTTT
CDR3: CASSLSGKGADTQYF
D: -
length: 15
V: TRBV13
size: -
J: TRBJ2-3

DNA: TGTGCCAGCAGCTTGGCTCCCCTGAACACTGAAGCTTTCTTT
CDR3: CASSLAPLNTEAFF
D: -
length: 14
V: TRBV5-6
size: -
J: TRBJ1-1

DNA: TGCGCCAGCCGACTTGTCAATGAGCAGTTCTTC
CDR3: CASRLVNEQFF
D: -
length: 11
V: TRBV5-1
size: -
J: TRBJ2-1

DNA: TGTGCCAGCAGTTCCTTTAGCGGGACTCCCTACGAGCAGTACTTC
CDR3: CASSSFSGTPYEQYF
D: TRBD2
length: 15
V: TRBV6-5
size: -
J: TRBJ2-7

DNA: TGCGCCAGCAGCCAGCTACCCCCGGGACAGGGGGCTGGGGCCAACGTCCTGACTTTC
CDR3: CASSQLPPGQGAGANVLTF
D: TRBD1
length: 19
V: TRBV5-1
size: -
J: TRBJ2-6

DNA: TGTGCCAGCAGTGGGCCTGGACAGGGGGTATATACCGGGGAGCTGTTTTTT
CDR3: CASSGPGQGVYTGELFF
D: TRBD1
length: 17
V: TRBV2
size: -
J: TRBJ2-2

DNA: TGTGCCAGTAGACTGGGGGGACTAGCGGGAGGTAATGAGCAGTTCTTC
CDR3: CASRLGGLAGGNEQFF
D: TRBD2
length: 16
V: TRBV19
size: -
J: TRBJ2-1

DNA: TGTGCCACCAGCAGCTGGGACATGTTCGCTAATGAAAAACTGTTTTTT
CDR3: CATSSWDMFANEKLFF
D: -
length: 16
V: TRBV15
size: -
J: TRBJ1-4